One and the same sample provided the 16 T cell receptor beta chains below, sequenced in a study of Ad26.COV2.S vaccination and SARS-CoV-2 variants. The assay was immunoSEQ multiplex PCR, and TCRdb's table has in-frame clones only and misses some. There are 350,000 to 400,000 clones in the sample; about 85% occur only once, and under 3.5% lies in the top ten. Treatment noted: 19 received Ad26.COV2.S at low or high dose, single or two shots; about five received placebo; per-sample allocation not given. Day 63 after the first vaccine or placebo injection was the time point for sampling. Material: peripheral blood, obtained in a trial of Ad26.COV2.S vaccine versus placebo. The receptors derive from a person between 18 and 59 years old who received the Ad26.COV2.S COVID-19 vaccine or a placebo.

J is TRBJ2-3 and V is TRBV7-6; TRBD1 might be the D (5 bases). CDR1 is SGHVS, CDR2 FNYEAQ, per germline. Trimming pared 5 bases from V and 1 base from J, leaving 10 bases between. The CDR3 runs to 14 residues. The CDR3 nucleotides are TGTGCCAGCAGCCGGACAACCGGCACAGATACGCAGTATTTT. It translates to CASSRTTGTDTQYF. Full variable domain (rest looked up from reference TRBV7-6 and TRBJ2-3): GAGVSQSPRYKVTKRGQDVALRCDPISGHVSLYWYRQALGQGPEFLTYFNYEAQQDKSGLPNDRFSAERPEGSISTLTIQRTEQRDSAMYRCASSRTTGTDTQYFGPGTRLTVL.

The chain joins TRBV7-2 to TRBJ1-1, with D unresolved. This CDR3 is built from 13 residues. The germline V and J ends were trimmed by 2 bases and 7 bases, with 11 bases remaining between them. The V gene's germline CDR1 is SGHTA and CDR2 FQGNSA. The CDR3 region has the DNA TGTGCCAGCAGCTTAAGAGGACGGTTTGAAGCTTTCTTT. This encodes CASSLRGRFEAFF.

V and J are TRBV2 and TRBJ1-3; D not certain. This CDR3 comprises 14 residues. CDR1 is SNHLY and CDR2 is FYNNEI in the germline V gene. The V end was cut by 9 bases, the J end by 2 bases, with 14 bases between. The CDR3 region has the DNA TGTGCCAGTTTCCCCGTGAGGACTGGAAACACCATATATTTT. Its protein is CASFPVRTGNTIYF.

The chain is built from TRBV7-6 and TRBJ1-5, with 8 bases identical to TRBD1. CDR1 is SGHVS and CDR2 is FNYEAQ in the germline V gene. The CDR3 runs 15 residues. Trimming took 5 bases from V and 3 from J; bases not matched to a gene: 6. CDR3: CASSRMTGVNQPQHF. CDR3 coding DNA: TGTGCCAGCAGCCGAATGACAGGGGTCAATCAGCCCCAGCATTTT.

V and J are TRBV6-5 and TRBJ2-7; D gene ambiguous. Germline V gene lookup returns CDR1 MNHEY and CDR2 SVGAGI. The CDR3 spans 14 residues. V was clipped by 6 bases and J by 5 bases, with 17 bases between them. CDR3 DNA sequence: TGTGCCAGCAGCTCCTCCCGCAGCTTTCACGAGCAGTACTTC. Its translation: CASSSSRSFHEQYF.

This chain connects TRBV7-2 to TRBJ1-4; D is perhaps TRBD1 (5 bases). V lost 5 bases and J lost 6, with 25 bases in between. This CDR3 region has 18 residues. Germline values: CDR1 SGHTA, CDR2 FQGNSA. The CDR3, as DNA: TGTGCCAGCAGCAATCGCGGGACCCGAGGCTCAGATTATGAAAAACTGTTTTTT. The encoded protein is CASSNRGTRGSDYEKLFF.

The chain uses TRBV7-9 and TRBJ1-4; TRBD1 might be the D (5 bases). CDR1 and CDR2 from the germline V gene are SEHNR and FQNEAQ (reference sequence). This CDR3 is 17 amino acids long. V lost 3 bases and J lost 0, with 14 bases in between. CDR3 amino acids: CASSFAGRLATNEKLFF. DNA of the CDR3: TGTGCCAGCAGCTTCGCAGGGAGGCTTGCAACTAATGAAAAACTGTTTTTT. The full variable domain, completed using reference TRBV7-9 and TRBJ1-4, is DTGVSQNPRHKITKRGQNVTFRCDPISEHNRLYWYRQTLGQGPEFLTYFQNEAQLEKSRLLSDRFSAERPKGSFSTLEIQRTEQGDSAMYLCASSFAGRLATNEKLFFGSGTQLSVL.

The chain employs TRBV7-2 and TRBJ2-7; tentative D call: TRBD1 (6 bases). V was pared by 1 base and J by 0 bases, with 10 bases between. This CDR3 is built from 15 residues. Germline assignment: CDR1 SGHTA and CDR2 FQGNSA. The CDR3 loop is CASSLGTESSYEQYF. In DNA form, the CDR3 reads TGTGCCAGCAGCTTAGGGACAGAAAGCTCCTACGAGCAGTACTTC.

This sequence joins TRBV27 and TRBJ2-2; D not certain. V was cut by 5 bases and J by 1 base, with 5 bases left in between. Germline CDR1 and CDR2: MNHEY and SMNVEV (reference sequence). The CDR3 extends over 13 amino acids. The CDR3 DNA sequence: TGTGCCAGCAGTCCAAGGAACACCGGGGAGCTGTTTTTT. It is translated as CASSPRNTGELFF.

The V gene is TRBV6-6, the J gene TRBJ2-7, with D possibly being TRBD1 (5 bases). The V end was cut by 6 bases, the J end by 2 bases, with 17 bases between. The CDR3 sequence is 15 residues long. Germline V gives CDR1 MNHNY, CDR2 SVGAGI (reference sequence). The CDR3 loop is CASRAPTTATYEQYF. The CDR3 coding sequence is TGTGCCAGCAGGGCCCCAACGACAGCGACCTACGAGCAGTACTTC.

This chain connects TRBV29-1 to TRBJ2-7; weak D call: TRBD1 (6 bases). The V gene lost 5 bases and the J gene lost 2 bases, with 13 bases spanning the gap. The CDR3 is 13 residues long. Germline assignment: CDR1 SQVTM and CDR2 ANQGSEA. CDR3 protein: CSVFSGTPYEQYF. The CDR3 DNA follows: TGCAGCGTTTTTTCCGGGACACCCTACGAGCAGTACTTC.

This clone has just one count. The chain carries TRBV6-5 and TRBJ1-4; 9 bases agree with TRBD1. Trimming removed 5 bases from V and 6 bases from J; junction bases left unmatched: 4. This CDR3 spans 14 amino acids. CDR1 is MNHEY, CDR2 SVGAGI, per germline. CDR3 coding DNA: TGTGCCAGCAGTACAGGGGGCGCGGATGAAAAACTGTTTTTT. It specifies CASSTGGADEKLFF.

The chain couples TRBV7-2 to TRBJ2-7; TRBD1 matches at 8 bases. The CDR3 loop spans 15 amino acids. V trimming: 0 bases; J trimming: 4 bases; junction bases outside the gene matches: 5. Germline assignment: CDR1 SGHTA and CDR2 FQGNSA. The chain's CDR3 is CASSLATGGIYEQYF. Here the CDR3 DNA reads TGTGCCAGCAGCTTAGCTACAGGGGGTATATACGAGCAGTACTTC.

The gene calls are TRBV10-3 and TRBJ1-5; D uncertain. Germline V gives CDR1 ENHRY, CDR2 SYGVKD. The CDR3 has 14 amino acids. V dropped 1 base and J dropped 1 base, with 5 bases sitting between them. The CDR3 nucleotides are TGTGCCATCAGTGAGTGGCAAAGCAATCAGCCCCAGCATTTT. Residues: CAISEWQSNQPQHF.

The chain combines TRBV2 with TRBJ2-3, with D perhaps matching TRBD2 (6 bases). Trimming shortened V by 10 bases and J by 0 bases, and 14 bases separated the two germline ends. This CDR3 region has 14 residues. In germline, CDR1 is SNHLY, CDR2 FYNNEI. The CDR3: CAMFSGISTDTQYF. In DNA form, the CDR3 reads TGTGCCATGTTTAGCGGTATTAGCACAGATACGCAGTATTTT. The full variable domain, with the rest looked up from reference TRBV2 and TRBJ2-3, is EPEVTQTPSHQVTQMGQEVILRCVPISNHLYFYWYRQILGQKVEFLVSFYNNEISEKSEIFDDQFSVERPDGSNFTLKIRSTKLEDSAMYFCAMFSGISTDTQYFGPGTRLTVL.

J is TRBJ2-3 and V is TRBV7-9; the match to TRBD1 covers 9 bases. Germline V gene lookup returns CDR1 SEHNR and CDR2 FQNEAQ (reference sequence). The J segment lost 1 base and the V segment lost 4 bases, leaving 9 bases of the junction unmatched. The CDR3 extends over 17 amino acids. The CDR3 coding sequence is TGTGCCAGCAGCTCCCCCCCGTGGGACAGGGGCACAGATACGCAGTATTTT. Its protein is CASSSPPWDRGTDTQYF.